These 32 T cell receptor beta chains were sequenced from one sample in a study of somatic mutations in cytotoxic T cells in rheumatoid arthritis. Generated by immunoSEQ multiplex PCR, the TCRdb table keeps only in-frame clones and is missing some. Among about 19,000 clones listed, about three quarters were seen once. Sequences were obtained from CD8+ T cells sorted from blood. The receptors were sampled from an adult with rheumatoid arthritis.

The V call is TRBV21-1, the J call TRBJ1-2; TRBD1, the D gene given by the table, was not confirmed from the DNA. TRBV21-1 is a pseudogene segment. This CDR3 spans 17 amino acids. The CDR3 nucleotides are TGTGCCAGCAGCAAAGAGGTAGGGGCAATAGGGGACTATGGCTACACCTTC. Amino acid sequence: CASSKEVGAIGDYGYTF.

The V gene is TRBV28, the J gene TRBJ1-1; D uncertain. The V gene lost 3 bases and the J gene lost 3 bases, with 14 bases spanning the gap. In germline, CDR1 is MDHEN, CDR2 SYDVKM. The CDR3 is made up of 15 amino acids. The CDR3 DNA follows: TGTGCCAGCAGTTTCCCGGGCGGCGGGTACACTGAAGCTTTCTTT. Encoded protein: CASSFPGGGYTEAFF.

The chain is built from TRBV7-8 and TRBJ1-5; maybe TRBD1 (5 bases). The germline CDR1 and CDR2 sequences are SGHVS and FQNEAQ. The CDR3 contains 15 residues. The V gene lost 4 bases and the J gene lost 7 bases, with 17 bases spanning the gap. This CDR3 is CASSSSRDVSQPQHF. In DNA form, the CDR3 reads TGTGCCAGCAGCTCTTCACGGGACGTCAGCCAGCCCCAGCATTTT.

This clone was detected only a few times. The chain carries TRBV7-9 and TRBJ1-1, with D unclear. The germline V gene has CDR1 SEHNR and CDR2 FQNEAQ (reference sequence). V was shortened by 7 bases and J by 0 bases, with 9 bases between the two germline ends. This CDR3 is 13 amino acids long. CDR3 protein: CASNEGMNTEAFF. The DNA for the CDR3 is TGTGCCAGCAATGAGGGAATGAACACTGAAGCTTTCTTT. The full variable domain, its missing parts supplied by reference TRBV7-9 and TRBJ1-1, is DTGVSQNPRHKITKRGQNVTFRCDPISEHNRLYWYRQTLGQGPEFLTYFQNEAQLEKSRLLSDRFSAERPKGSFSTLEIQRTEQGDSAMYLCASNEGMNTEAFFGQGTRLTVV.

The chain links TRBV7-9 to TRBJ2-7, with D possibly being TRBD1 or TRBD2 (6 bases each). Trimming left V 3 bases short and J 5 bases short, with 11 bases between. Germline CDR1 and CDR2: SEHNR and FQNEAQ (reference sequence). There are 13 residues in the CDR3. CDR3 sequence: CASSFGGSDEQYF. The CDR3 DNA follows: TGTGCCAGCAGCTTCGGGGGCAGCGACGAGCAGTACTTC. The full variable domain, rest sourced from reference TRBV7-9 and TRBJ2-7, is DTGVSQNPRHKITKRGQNVTFRCDPISEHNRLYWYRQTLGQGPEFLTYFQNEAQLEKSRLLSDRFSAERPKGSFSTLEIQRTEQGDSAMYLCASSFGGSDEQYFGPGTRLTVT.

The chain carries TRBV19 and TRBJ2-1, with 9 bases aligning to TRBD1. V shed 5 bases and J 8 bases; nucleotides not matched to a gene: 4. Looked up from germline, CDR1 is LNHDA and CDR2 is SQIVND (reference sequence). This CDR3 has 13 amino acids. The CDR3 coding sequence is TGTGCCAGTAGTGAGACAGGGGGGGATGAGCAGTTCTTC. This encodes CASSETGGDEQFF.

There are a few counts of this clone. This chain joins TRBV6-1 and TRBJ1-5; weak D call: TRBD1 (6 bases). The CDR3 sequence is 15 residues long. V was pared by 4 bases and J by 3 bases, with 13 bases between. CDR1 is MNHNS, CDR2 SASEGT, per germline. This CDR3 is CASSGGQNYNQPQHF. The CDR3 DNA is TGTGCCAGCAGTGGCGGACAGAACTACAATCAGCCCCAGCATTTT.

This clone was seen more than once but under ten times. The CDR3 loop is CASSSHTGLGTEAFF. CDR3 DNA: TGTGCCAGCAGCAGCCATACAGGATTGGGGACTGAAGCTTTCTTT. The chain uses TRBV7-9 and TRBJ1-1; D possibly corresponds to TRBD1 (5 bases). V was cut by 5 bases and J by 5 bases, with 18 bases left in between. Germline V gives CDR1 SEHNR, CDR2 FQNEAQ (reference sequence). The CDR3 contains 15 residues.

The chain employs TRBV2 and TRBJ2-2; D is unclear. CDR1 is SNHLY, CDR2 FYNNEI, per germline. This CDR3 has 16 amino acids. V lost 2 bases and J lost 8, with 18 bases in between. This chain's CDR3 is CASSEQDWPLRGELFF. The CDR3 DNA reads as TGTGCCAGCAGTGAACAAGATTGGCCCCTCCGGGGGGAGCTGTTTTTT.

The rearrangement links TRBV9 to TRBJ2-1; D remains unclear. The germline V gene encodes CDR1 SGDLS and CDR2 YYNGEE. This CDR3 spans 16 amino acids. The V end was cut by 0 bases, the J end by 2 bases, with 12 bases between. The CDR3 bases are TGTGCCAGCAGCGTAGCTGTGGGGAAACCCTACAATGAGCAGTTCTTC. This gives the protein CASSVAVGKPYNEQFF.

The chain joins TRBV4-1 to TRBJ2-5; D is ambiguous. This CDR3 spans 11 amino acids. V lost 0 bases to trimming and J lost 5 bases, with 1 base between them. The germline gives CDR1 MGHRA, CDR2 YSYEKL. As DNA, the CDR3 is TGCGCCAGCAGCCAAGAGGAGACCCAGTACTTC. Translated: CASSQEETQYF.

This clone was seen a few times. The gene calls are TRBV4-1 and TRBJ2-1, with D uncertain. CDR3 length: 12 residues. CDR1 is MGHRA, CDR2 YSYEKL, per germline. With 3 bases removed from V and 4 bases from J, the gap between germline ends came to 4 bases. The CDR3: CASSHTYNEQFF. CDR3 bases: TGCGCCAGCAGCCACACGTACAATGAGCAGTTCTTC.

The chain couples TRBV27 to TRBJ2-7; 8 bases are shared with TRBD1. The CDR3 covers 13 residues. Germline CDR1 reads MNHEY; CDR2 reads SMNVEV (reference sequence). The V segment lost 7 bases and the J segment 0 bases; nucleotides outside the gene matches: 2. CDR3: CASIGTGSYEQYF. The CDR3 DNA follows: TGTGCCAGCATTGGGACAGGCTCCTACGAGCAGTACTTC.

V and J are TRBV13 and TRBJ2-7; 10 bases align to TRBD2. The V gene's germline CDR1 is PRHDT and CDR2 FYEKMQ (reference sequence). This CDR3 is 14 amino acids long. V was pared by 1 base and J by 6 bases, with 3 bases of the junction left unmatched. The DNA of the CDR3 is TGTGCCAGCAGCTTAGTGGGGACTAGCGCCGAGCAGTACTTC. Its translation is CASSLVGTSAEQYF.

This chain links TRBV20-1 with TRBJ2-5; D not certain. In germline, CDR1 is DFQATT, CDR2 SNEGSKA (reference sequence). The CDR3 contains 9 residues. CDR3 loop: CRDEETQYF. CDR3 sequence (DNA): TGCAGGGATGAAGAGACCCAGTACTTC.

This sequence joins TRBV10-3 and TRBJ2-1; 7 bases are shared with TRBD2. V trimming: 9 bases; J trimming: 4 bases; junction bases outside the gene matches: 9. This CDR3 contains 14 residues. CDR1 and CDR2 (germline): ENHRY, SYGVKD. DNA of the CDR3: TGTGCCATTGGGGAGGTCGGGAGGTACAATGAGCAGTTCTTC. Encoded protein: CAIGEVGRYNEQFF.

This chain's CDR3 is CASSSSRAGNQPQHF. In DNA form, the CDR3 reads TGTGCCAGCAGCTCCTCCAGGGCGGGCAATCAGCCCCAGCATTTT. The V call is TRBV7-9, the J call TRBJ1-5, with D tentatively TRBD1 (5 bases). This CDR3 contains 15 residues. Trimming left V 4 bases short and J 2 bases short, with 12 bases between. CDR1 and CDR2 from the germline V gene are SEHNR and FQNEAQ (reference sequence).

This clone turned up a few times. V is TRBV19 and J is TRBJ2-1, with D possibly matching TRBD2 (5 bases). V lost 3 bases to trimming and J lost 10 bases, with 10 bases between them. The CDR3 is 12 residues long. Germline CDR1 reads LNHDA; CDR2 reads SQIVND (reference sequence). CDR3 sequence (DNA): TGTGCCAGTAGTATGGGAGTTTACGAGCAGTTCTTC. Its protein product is CASSMGVYEQFF. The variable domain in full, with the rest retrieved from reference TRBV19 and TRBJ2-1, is DGGITQSPKYLFRKEGQNVTLSCEQNLNHDAMYWYRQDPGQGLRLIYYSQIVNDFQKGDIAEGYSVSREKKESFPLTVTSAQKNPTAFYLCASSMGVYEQFFGPGTRLTVL.

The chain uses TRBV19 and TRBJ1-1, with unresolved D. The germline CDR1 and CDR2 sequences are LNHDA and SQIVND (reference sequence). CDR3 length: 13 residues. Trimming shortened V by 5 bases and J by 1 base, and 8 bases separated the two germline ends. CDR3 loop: CASSDKTNTEAFF. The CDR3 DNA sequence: TGTGCCAGTAGTGACAAGACGAACACTGAAGCTTTCTTT.

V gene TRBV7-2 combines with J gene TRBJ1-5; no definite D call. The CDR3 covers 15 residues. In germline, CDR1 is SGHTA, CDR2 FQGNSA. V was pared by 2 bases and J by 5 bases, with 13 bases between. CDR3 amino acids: CASSLRVEGDQPQHF. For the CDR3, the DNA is TGTGCCAGCAGCTTACGAGTGGAGGGAGATCAGCCCCAGCATTTT.

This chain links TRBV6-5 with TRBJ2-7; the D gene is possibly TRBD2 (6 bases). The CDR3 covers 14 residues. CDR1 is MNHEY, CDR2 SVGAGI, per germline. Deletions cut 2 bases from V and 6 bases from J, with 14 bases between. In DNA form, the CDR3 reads TGTGCCAGCAGTTACCCGGGAGAGGTTCTCGAGCAGTACTTC. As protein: CASSYPGEVLEQYF.

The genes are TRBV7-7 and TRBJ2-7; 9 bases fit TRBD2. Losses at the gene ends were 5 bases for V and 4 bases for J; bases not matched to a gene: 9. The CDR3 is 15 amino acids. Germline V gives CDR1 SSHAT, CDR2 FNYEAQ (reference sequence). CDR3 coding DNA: TGTGCCAGCAGCCAAAGAGCGGGAGGAGTTTACGAGCAGTACTTC. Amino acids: CASSQRAGGVYEQYF.

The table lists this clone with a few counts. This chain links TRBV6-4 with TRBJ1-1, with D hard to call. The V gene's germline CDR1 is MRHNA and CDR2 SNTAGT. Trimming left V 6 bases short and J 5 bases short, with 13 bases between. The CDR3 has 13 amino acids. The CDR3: CASSRGARTEAFF. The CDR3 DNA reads TGTGCCAGCAGCCGGGGTGCAAGGACTGAAGCTTTCTTT.

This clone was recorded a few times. The CDR3 DNA is TGTGCCAGCAGCTTAAATGCTGACTACGAGCAGTACTTC. Translated: CASSLNADYEQYF. The chain joins TRBV11-2 to TRBJ2-7, with D unresolved. V dropped 2 bases and J dropped 3 bases, with 8 bases sitting between them. Germline V lookup: CDR1 SGHAT, CDR2 FQNNGV. CDR3 length equals 13 residues.

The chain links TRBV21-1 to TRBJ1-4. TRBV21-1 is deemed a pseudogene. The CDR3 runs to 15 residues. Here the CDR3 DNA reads TGTGCCAGCAGCAAAGGTCCGGGGGGAGATGAAAAACTGTTTTTT. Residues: CASSKGPGGDEKLFF.

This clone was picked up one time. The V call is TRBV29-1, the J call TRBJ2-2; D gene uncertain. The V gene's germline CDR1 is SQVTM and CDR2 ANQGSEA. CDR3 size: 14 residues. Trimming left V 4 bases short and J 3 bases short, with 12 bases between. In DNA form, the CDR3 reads TGCAGCGTTGGTGGGGTTATGGACACCGGGGAGCTGTTTTTT. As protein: CSVGGVMDTGELFF.

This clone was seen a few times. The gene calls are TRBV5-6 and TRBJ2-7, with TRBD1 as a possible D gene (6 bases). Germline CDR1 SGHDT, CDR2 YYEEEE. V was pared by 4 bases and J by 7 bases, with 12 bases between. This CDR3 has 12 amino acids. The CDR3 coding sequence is TGTGCCAGCAGCCCTCAGCAGGGGGAGCAGTACTTC. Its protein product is CASSPQQGEQYF.

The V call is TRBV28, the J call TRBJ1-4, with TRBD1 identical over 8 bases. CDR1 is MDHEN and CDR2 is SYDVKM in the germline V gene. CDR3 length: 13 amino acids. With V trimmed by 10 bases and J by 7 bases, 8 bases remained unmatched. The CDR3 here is CATMDRVSEKLFF. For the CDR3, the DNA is TGTGCCACTATGGACAGGGTCAGTGAAAAACTGTTTTTT. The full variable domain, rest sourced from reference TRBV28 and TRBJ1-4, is DVKVTQSSRYLVKRTGEKVFLECVQDMDHENMFWYRQDPGLGLRLIYFSYDVKMKEKGDIPEGYSVSREKKERFSLILESASTNQTSMYLCATMDRVSEKLFFGSGTQLSVL.

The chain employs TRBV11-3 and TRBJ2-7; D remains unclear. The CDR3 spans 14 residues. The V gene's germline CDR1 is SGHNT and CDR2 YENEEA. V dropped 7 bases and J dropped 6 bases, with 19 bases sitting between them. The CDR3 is CASTVRADTSEQYF. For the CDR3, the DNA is TGTGCCAGCACCGTAAGGGCAGACACCTCCGAGCAGTACTTC.

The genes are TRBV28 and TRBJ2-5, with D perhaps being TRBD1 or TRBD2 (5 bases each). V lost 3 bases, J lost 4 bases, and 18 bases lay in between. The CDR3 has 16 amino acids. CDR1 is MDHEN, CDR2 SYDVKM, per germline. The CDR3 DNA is TGTGCCAGCAGTTTCGACAGAGAATTGGCGGGAGAGACCCAGTACTTC. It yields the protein CASSFDRELAGETQYF.

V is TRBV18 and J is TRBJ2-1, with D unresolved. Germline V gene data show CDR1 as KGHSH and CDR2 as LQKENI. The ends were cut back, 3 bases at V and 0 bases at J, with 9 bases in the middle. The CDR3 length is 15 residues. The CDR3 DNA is TGTGCCAGCTCACCTGAGCCTACCTCCTACAATGAGCAGTTCTTC. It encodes CASSPEPTSYNEQFF.

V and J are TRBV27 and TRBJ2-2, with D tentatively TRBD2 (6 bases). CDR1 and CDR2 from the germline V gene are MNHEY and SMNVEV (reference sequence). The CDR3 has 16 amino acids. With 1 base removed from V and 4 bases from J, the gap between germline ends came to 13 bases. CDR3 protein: CASSLLPSEPTGELFF. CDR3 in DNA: TGTGCCAGCAGTTTATTGCCTAGCGAACCCACCGGGGAGCTGTTTTTT.